The 5 T cell receptor beta chains below come from one sample, sequenced in a study of OX40 agonist ivuxolimab in advanced cancers. Measured with immunoSEQ multiplex PCR; TCRdb has only the in-frame clones, and not every one. The sample includes roughly 89,000 clones, roughly 80% of them seen just once. This specimen was CD4+ or CD8+ T cells sorted from blood, taken in a trial of the OX40 agonist ivuxolimab. The receptors stem from an adult with an advanced solid tumor such as melanoma, head and neck, liver or kidney cancer.

V gene TRBV19 combines with J gene TRBJ1-2, with TRBD1 identical over 7 bases. The CDR3 runs to 14 residues. Germline assignment: CDR1 LNHDA and CDR2 SQIVND (reference sequence). V shed 5 bases and J 5 bases; nucleotides not matched to a gene: 8. CDR3 in DNA: TGTGCCAGTAGTTCCACAGGGGTAGCATATGGCTACACCTTC. Translation: CASSSTGVAYGYTF.

The CDR3, as DNA: TGCGCCAGCAGCCAAGTTGCTGGACGAGAAGCTTTCTTT. Residues: CASSQVAGREAFF. The gene calls are TRBV4-1 and TRBJ1-1; D is uncertain. From germline, CDR1 is MGHRA and CDR2 YSYEKL. The CDR3 consists of 13 residues. The ends were cut back, 1 base at V and 8 bases at J, with 11 bases in the middle.

J is TRBJ2-7 and V is TRBV9, with TRBD2 as a possible D gene (6 bases). The CDR3 runs 14 residues. CDR1 is SGDLS and CDR2 is YYNGEE in the germline V gene. Between the trimmed V and J ends, which lost 6 bases and 2 bases, there was a span of 15 bases. The CDR3 coding sequence is TGTGCCAGCACCTCGGACTACCCTCCCTACGAGCAGTACTTC. Protein product: CASTSDYPPYEQYF.

This clone came up once. The chain links TRBV5-4 to TRBJ1-6, with TRBD1 matching over 7 bases. Germline loops: CDR1 SGHNT, CDR2 YYREEE (reference sequence). Trimming took 4 bases from V and 5 from J; bases not matched to a gene: 12. The CDR3 covers 17 residues. The CDR3 DNA reads TGTGCCAGCAGCCCAACTGCTACGACAGGGAATAATTCACCCCTCCACTTT. This encodes CASSPTATTGNNSPLHF. Based on the CDR3 plus reference TRBV5-4 and TRBJ1-6, the full variable domain is ETGVTQSPTHLIKTRGQQVTLRCSSQSGHNTVSWYQQALGQGPQFIFQYYREEENGRGNFPPRFSGLQFPNYSSELNVNALELDDSALYLCASSPTATTGNNSPLHFGNGTRLTVT.

This sequence joins TRBV5-1 and TRBJ2-7; D might be TRBD1 or TRBD2, each matching 5 bases. Trimming took 2 bases from V and 0 from J, leaving 12 bases between them. The CDR3 spans 15 residues. Germline V lookup: CDR1 SGHRS, CDR2 YFSETQ. Here the CDR3 DNA reads TGCGCCAGCAGCTTATCCGGGACCAACTCCTACGAGCAGTACTTC. Encoded protein: CASSLSGTNSYEQYF.